Following are 22 T cell receptor beta chains from one sample sequenced in a study of blood T cell repertoires in COVID-19. Clones were read by immunoSEQ multiplex PCR, and TCRdb kept only the in-frame ones, dropping some. The data hold about 330,000 clones, with 65% to 85% observed a single time. The specimen was peripheral blood. The receptors originated from a woman in her forties or fifties with acute or convalescent COVID-19.

V and J are TRBV19 and TRBJ2-5; TRBD2 matches at 7 bases. Unmatched junction bases numbered 10, after V lost 9 bases and J lost 3 bases. CDR3 size: 14 residues. Germline V gene data show CDR1 as LNHDA and CDR2 as SQIVND (reference sequence). The CDR3 DNA is TGTGCCAGCACCCGGGGAGGGATTGAAGAGACCCAGTACTTC. Translated: CASTRGGIEETQYF.

The CDR3 sequence is CASTGTGEITEAFF. DNA for the CDR3: TGCGCCAGCACAGGAACAGGGGAAATCACTGAAGCTTTCTTT. The V call is TRBV5-1, the J call TRBJ1-1; 7 bases are a match to TRBD1. The germline V gene has CDR1 SGHRS and CDR2 YFSETQ. The CDR3 has 14 residues. J lost 4 bases, V lost 6 bases, and 9 bases had no gene match.

This clone was recorded once. The rearrangement joins TRBV7-8 to TRBJ2-3; 14 nucleotides line up with TRBD2. J gave up 6 bases and V 5 bases, and 13 bases lay outside the gene matches. The CDR3 contains 18 residues. Germline CDR1 and CDR2: SGHVS and FQNEAQ. CDR3 bases: TGTGCCAGCAGCCAAGGGACTAGCGGGGGACCCTCCTTGGATACGCAGTATTTT. It encodes CASSQGTSGGPSLDTQYF.

The chain employs TRBV14 and TRBJ1-6; D gene uncertain. The V end was cut by 0 bases, the J end by 4 bases, with 7 bases between. This CDR3 has 15 residues. Germline V CDR1 and CDR2: SGHDN, FVKESK. CDR3 loop: CASSQDWQYNSPLHF. The DNA for the CDR3 is TGTGCCAGCAGCCAAGATTGGCAGTATAATTCACCCCTCCACTTT.

This clone has only one observation. V gene TRBV6-5 combines with J gene TRBJ1-1; 7 nucleotides match TRBD1. From germline, CDR1 is MNHEY and CDR2 SVGAGI. There are 16 residues in the CDR3. V lost 0 bases and J lost 3; bases outside the gene matches: 7. CDR3 coding DNA: TGTGCCAGCAGTTACTCGCGACAGGGCGGTGACACTGAAGCTTTCTTT. Its translation: CASSYSRQGGDTEAFF.

This chain uses TRBV12-3 or TRBV12-4 with TRBJ1-1; D is perhaps TRBD1 (5 bases). This CDR3 is 12 amino acids long. The V end was cut by 1 base, the J end by 10 bases, with 10 bases between. CDR3 nucleotide sequence: TGTGCCAGCAGTTTAGGGGGCCGAGCAGCTTTCTTT. As protein: CASSLGGRAAFF.

The table lists this clone with a few counts. The chain has TRBV10-3 and TRBJ2-2, with TRBD2 matching over 10 bases. V gave up 6 bases and J gave up 9 bases; unmatched junction bases: 7. In germline, CDR1 is ENHRY, CDR2 SYGVKD. The CDR3 is 14 amino acids. The CDR3 nucleotides are TGTGCCATCAGGGGGACTAGCGAGGGACGGGAGCTGTTTTTT. Its translation is CAIRGTSEGRELFF.

The chain couples TRBV7-2 to TRBJ2-1; tentatively, D is TRBD2 (5 bases). Germline V gene data show CDR1 as SGHTA and CDR2 as FQGNSA. V lost 1 base to trimming and J lost 9 bases, with 7 bases between them. The CDR3 runs 12 residues. The CDR3 DNA reads as TGTGCCAGCAGCTTAGTTGGAGGTGAGCAGTTCTTC. Translating it yields CASSLVGGEQFF.

The CDR3 protein is CAISESGVGETQYF. As DNA, the CDR3 is TGTGCCATCAGTGAGTCCGGGGTTGGGGAGACCCAGTACTTC. The chain employs TRBV10-3 and TRBJ2-5, with a weak D call TRBD2 (5 bases). Germline values: CDR1 ENHRY, CDR2 SYGVKD. The CDR3 is 14 amino acids. Deletions cut 0 bases from V and 5 bases from J, with 10 bases between.

The chain employs TRBV7-2 and TRBJ2-1, with 8 bases that match TRBD1. The CDR3 is 15 amino acids. Germline trimming cut 2 bases from V and 0 bases from J; bases unmatched to any gene: 0. The germline gives CDR1 SGHTA, CDR2 FQGNSA. The CDR3 spells CASSLQGASYNEQFF. The CDR3 DNA follows: TGTGCCAGCAGCTTACAGGGGGCCTCCTACAATGAGCAGTTCTTC.

The chain carries TRBV5-1 and TRBJ1-1, with D tentatively TRBD1 (5 bases). Germline loops: CDR1 SGHRS, CDR2 YFSETQ. CDR3 length: 14 residues. V was cut by 2 bases and J by 3 bases, with 11 bases left in between. This CDR3 is CASSFDSDYTEAFF. Here the CDR3 DNA reads TGCGCCAGCAGCTTCGACAGTGACTACACTGAAGCTTTCTTT.

The chain recombines TRBV6-5 with TRBJ1-5; no firm D call. CDR1 and CDR2 (germline): MNHEY, SVGAGI. There are 16 residues in the CDR3. V was pared by 4 bases and J by 2 bases, with 15 bases between. The CDR3 loop is CASSSAGGRGNQPQHF. Here the CDR3 DNA reads TGTGCCAGCAGTTCCGCGGGCGGGCGGGGCAATCAGCCCCAGCATTTT.

The chain couples TRBV5-1 to TRBJ2-1, with a possible D match to TRBD1 (5 bases). This CDR3 has 15 amino acids. The V end lost 0 bases, the J end lost 9 bases, and 16 bases lay between the germline ends. The V gene's germline CDR1 is SGHRS and CDR2 YFSETQ. DNA of the CDR3: TGCGCCAGCAGCTTGGCCCAGGGCGAGCTTGGTGAGCAGTTCTTC. Amino acid sequence: CASSLAQGELGEQFF.

The rearrangement uses TRBV5-1 and TRBJ1-1, with a tentative D call TRBD1 (5 bases). Germline CDR1 is SGHRS and CDR2 is YFSETQ. V lost 0 bases, J lost 0 bases, and 15 bases lay in between. The CDR3 is 17 amino acids. CDR3 loop: CASSLAGRGHMNTEAFF. In DNA, the CDR3 is TGCGCCAGCAGCTTGGCCGGGCGGGGCCACATGAACACTGAAGCTTTCTTT. The full variable domain, rest sourced from reference TRBV5-1 and TRBJ1-1, is KAGVTQTPRYLIKTRGQQVTLSCSPISGHRSVSWYQQTPGQGLQFLFEYFSETQRNKGNFPGRFSGRQFSNSRSEMNVSTLELGDSALYLCASSLAGRGHMNTEAFFGQGTRLTVV.

This chain joins TRBV30 and TRBJ2-1, with D perhaps TRBD2 (5 bases). This CDR3 region has 18 residues. Trimming pared 0 bases from V and 3 bases from J, leaving 21 bases between. Germline V gene lookup returns CDR1 GTSNPN and CDR2 SVGIG (reference sequence). The CDR3: CAWSVRVRAGKFYNEQFF. The DNA for the CDR3 is TGTGCCTGGAGTGTACGAGTGCGGGCCGGGAAATTCTACAATGAGCAGTTCTTC.

The rearrangement joins TRBV30 to TRBJ2-1; 9 bases are a match to TRBD2. Per the germline V gene, CDR1 is GTSNPN and CDR2 is SVGIG (reference sequence). This CDR3 has 13 residues. V lost 5 bases and J lost 9; bases outside the gene matches: 8. CDR3 in DNA: TGTGCCTGGGGGGCTAGCGGGGACGGTGAGCAGTTCTTC. Protein sequence: CAWGASGDGEQFF.

The genes are TRBV4-3 and TRBJ2-1; TRBD2 matches 9 bases. The J segment lost 5 bases and the V segment lost 1 base, leaving 3 bases of the junction unmatched. From germline, CDR1 is LGHNA and CDR2 YSLEER. The CDR3 has 15 amino acids. Here the CDR3 reads CASSQVGLANNEQFF. As DNA, the CDR3 is TGCGCCAGCAGCCAAGTCGGACTAGCGAACAATGAGCAGTTCTTC.

This chain connects TRBV6-5 to TRBJ1-1, with D perhaps TRBD1 (5 bases). Germline V gives CDR1 MNHEY, CDR2 SVGAGI. This CDR3 is built from 14 residues. The V end was cut by 4 bases, the J end by 0 bases, with 9 bases between. In DNA form, the CDR3 reads TGTGCCAGCAGTTCGCAGGGCATGAACACTGAAGCTTTCTTT. As protein: CASSSQGMNTEAFF.

The rearrangement links TRBV9 to TRBJ2-1, with D possibly being TRBD2 (5 bases). V was clipped by 0 bases and J by 5 bases, with 12 bases between them. Looked up from germline, CDR1 is SGDLS and CDR2 is YYNGEE. CDR3 size: 15 residues. The CDR3 region has the DNA TGTGCCAGCAGCGTAGCCCAGCGGACGGACAATGAGCAGTTCTTC. Its protein is CASSVAQRTDNEQFF. Drawing the rest from reference TRBV9 and TRBJ2-1, the complete variable domain is DSGVTQTPKHLITATGQRVTLRCSPRSGDLSVYWYQQSLDQGLQFLIQYYNGEERAKGNILERFSAQQFPDLHSELNLSSLELGDSALYFCASSVAQRTDNEQFFGPGTRLTVL.

The chain links TRBV18 to TRBJ1-2; tentatively, D is TRBD1 (5 bases). The CDR3 sequence is 16 residues long. V was trimmed by 2 bases and J by 0 bases, leaving 13 bases between them. Germline V gene lookup returns CDR1 KGHSH and CDR2 LQKENI. This CDR3 is CASSPYGREANYGYTF. Here the CDR3 DNA reads TGTGCCAGCTCACCATATGGCAGGGAAGCTAACTATGGCTACACCTTC.

The chain joins TRBV9 to TRBJ2-1, with TRBD2 as a possible D gene (5 bases). CDR1 is SGDLS and CDR2 is YYNGEE in the germline V gene. The V end was cut by 0 bases, the J end by 5 bases, with 9 bases between. CDR3 length: 14 amino acids. The CDR3 DNA sequence: TGTGCCAGCAGCGTAGGGGAGTTCAACAATGAGCAGTTCTTC. Translation: CASSVGEFNNEQFF.

This chain links TRBV7-2 with TRBJ2-3; 8 bases align to TRBD1. The CDR3 covers 14 residues. Germline V gene sequence: CDR1 SGHTA, CDR2 FQGNSA. V trimming: 5 bases; J trimming: 2 bases; junction bases outside the gene matches: 3. The CDR3, as DNA: TGTGCCAGCAGCCCGGACAGGGTCACAGATACGCAGTATTTT. Residues: CASSPDRVTDTQYF.